Following are 20 T cell receptor beta chains from one sample sequenced in a study of CD8+ T cells in alopecia areata. In each case, RNA was isolated and then reverse transcribed into cDNA as the sequencing template. The method was immunoSEQ multiplex PCR; TCRdb's version includes in-frame clones alone and lacks a portion of them. This sample has hundreds of thousands of clones, with approximately 61% found just once. The sequencing here drew on CD4+ T cells sorted from blood, taken at week 0. These receptors came from a human donor with alopecia areata.

The rearrangement links TRBV10-3 to TRBJ2-7; 8 bases are shared with TRBD2. The germline V gene encodes CDR1 ENHRY and CDR2 SYGVKD. V dropped 4 bases and J dropped 1; count of bases not matched to a gene: 12. The CDR3 runs 17 residues. CDR3 loop: CAISGGGLAPSSYEQYF. CDR3 nucleotide sequence: TGTGCCATCAGTGGGGGAGGACTAGCTCCTTCTTCCTACGAGCAGTACTTC.

This clone appeared a single time. This chain uses TRBV7-9 with TRBJ2-3; D might be TRBD1 or TRBD2, each matching 5 bases. Trimming removed 5 bases from V and 2 bases from J, with 11 bases in between. The length of the CDR3 is 14 residues. Germline lookup yields CDR1 SEHNR and CDR2 FQNEAQ (reference sequence). The CDR3 DNA sequence: TGTGCCAGCAGCCCCGGGGCCACCACAGATACGCAGTATTTT. Encoded protein: CASSPGATTDTQYF.

This rearrangement joins TRBV29-1 to TRBJ1-3; D gene unclear. Germline CDR1 and CDR2: SQVTM and ANQGSEA. The ends were cut back, 4 bases at V and 4 bases at J, with 14 bases in the middle. This CDR3 spans 14 amino acids. The CDR3 nucleotides are TGCAGCGTTGGGCCCCGTACGACAGGAAACACCATATATTTT. It encodes CSVGPRTTGNTIYF.

V and J are TRBV2 and TRBJ2-5; 8 bases are a match to TRBD1. This CDR3 is 13 amino acids long. Trimming removed 4 bases from V and 5 bases from J; junction bases left unmatched: 3. Germline V gives CDR1 SNHLY, CDR2 FYNNEI. For the CDR3, the DNA is TGTGCCAGCAGTGTCAACAGGGGGGAGACCCAGTACTTC. Amino acids: CASSVNRGETQYF.

This clone was observed a handful of times. The V and J genes are TRBV29-1 and TRBJ2-7, with 9 bases identical to TRBD1. There are 13 residues in the CDR3. The germline V gene encodes CDR1 SQVTM and CDR2 ANQGSEA. Germline trimming cut 2 bases from V and 4 bases from J; bases unmatched to any gene: 3. In DNA, the CDR3 is TGCAGCGTTGAACAACAGGGGGCTTACGAGCAGTACTTC. The encoded protein is CSVEQQGAYEQYF.

The rearrangement joins TRBV7-3 to TRBJ2-3, with 10 bases identical to TRBD2. Trimming cost V 5 bases and J 5 bases; bases outside gene matches: 7. Germline V gene data show CDR1 as SGHTA and CDR2 as FQGTGA. The CDR3 contains 15 residues. CDR3 nucleotides: TGTGCCAGCAGCAAACAAGCGGGAGGGATAGATACGCAGTATTTT. It is translated as CASSKQAGGIDTQYF. Using reference TRBV7-3 and TRBJ2-3 for the parts outside the CDR3, the full variable domain is GAGVSQTPSNKVTEKGKYVELRCDPISGHTALYWYRQSLGQGPEFLIYFQGTGAADDSGLPNDRFFAVRPEGSVSTLKIQRTERGDSAVYLCASSKQAGGIDTQYFGPGTRLTVL.

The V gene is TRBV7-6, the J gene TRBJ2-7; weak D call: TRBD1 (6 bases). Germline V CDR1 and CDR2: SGHVS, FNYEAQ. The CDR3 has 14 residues. The V end lost 5 bases, the J end lost 4 bases, and 15 bases lay between the germline ends. The CDR3 nucleotides are TGTGCCAGCAGCGCCACAGGGAATGGGTACGAGCAGTACTTC. Translated: CASSATGNGYEQYF.

The CDR3 region is CASSTLQGGYGYTF. The CDR3 DNA reads TGTGCCAGCAGCACCCTGCAGGGCGGCTATGGCTACACCTTC. This chain links TRBV11-2 with TRBJ1-2; a weak D match, TRBD1 (5 bases). The CDR3 covers 14 residues. In germline, CDR1 is SGHAT, CDR2 FQNNGV. Deletions cut 5 bases from V and 4 bases from J, with 14 bases between.

This sequence joins TRBV14 and TRBJ2-7, with 8 positions matching TRBD1. The J segment lost 5 bases and the V segment lost 2 bases, leaving 5 bases of the junction unmatched. The CDR3 has 14 residues. CDR1 and CDR2 (germline): SGHDN, FVKESK. The CDR3 region has the DNA TGTGCCAGCAGCCAACCGGGACAGGATAACGAGCAGTACTTC. Its translation: CASSQPGQDNEQYF.

This clone occurred many times. The rearrangement links TRBV4-1 to TRBJ1-2; maybe TRBD1 (6 bases). The CDR3 has 17 amino acids. Germline CDR1 is MGHRA and CDR2 is YSYEKL. The V end lost 0 bases, the J end lost 6 bases, and 20 bases lay between the germline ends. Here the CDR3 DNA reads TGCGCCAGCAGCCAAGAAGGGGGACGCGCCTCTGGGGATGGCTACACCTTC. This sequence encodes CASSQEGGRASGDGYTF.

The J gene is TRBJ1-2, the V gene TRBV4-1; 9 bases fit TRBD1. Germline-derived CDR1 and CDR2 are MGHRA and YSYEKL. After removal of 3 bases from V and 7 bases from J, the junction contained 3 bases not matched to a gene. The CDR3 length is 13 residues. The DNA for the CDR3 is TGCGCCAGCAGCCACCCGGACAGGGGTGGCTACACCTTC. Amino acids: CASSHPDRGGYTF.

The chain recombines TRBV5-1 with TRBJ2-1, with D perhaps TRBD2 (6 bases). Per germline, CDR1 SGHRS and CDR2 YFSETQ. CDR3 size: 14 residues. V was shortened by 0 bases and J by 7 bases, with 11 bases between the two germline ends. The CDR3 spells CASSLVAGPNEQFF. The CDR3 region has the DNA TGCGCCAGCAGCTTGGTGGCGGGACCTAATGAGCAGTTCTTC.

The rearrangement joins TRBV7-9 to TRBJ2-1; 7 positions match TRBD2. Germline V gene lookup returns CDR1 SEHNR and CDR2 FQNEAQ (reference sequence). V dropped 4 bases and J dropped 8; count of bases not matched to a gene: 5. The CDR3 contains 13 residues. CDR3 coding DNA: TGTGCCAGCAGCTCGCGACTAGCCGATGAGCAGTTCTTC. Residues: CASSSRLADEQFF.

The chain has TRBV5-1 and TRBJ2-2; the D call may be TRBD1 or TRBD2 (6 bases each). The length of the CDR3 is 13 residues. Germline CDR1 reads SGHRS; CDR2 reads YFSETQ. Trimming left V 0 bases short and J 10 bases short, with 10 bases between. The CDR3 spells CASSLESGAELFF. The CDR3 DNA sequence: TGCGCCAGCAGCTTGGAGTCGGGGGCGGAGCTGTTTTTT.

The V gene is TRBV6-5, the J gene TRBJ1-1; no reliable D call. CDR1 and CDR2 (germline): MNHEY, SVGAGI. The CDR3 has 13 residues. The ends were cut back, 1 base at V and 5 bases at J, with 8 bases in the middle. CDR3 amino acids: CASSYLGETEAFF. DNA of the CDR3: TGTGCCAGCAGTTACTTGGGCGAAACTGAAGCTTTCTTT.

The chain couples TRBV30 to TRBJ1-3; D is possibly TRBD1 (5 bases). Germline values: CDR1 GTSNPN, CDR2 SVGIG (reference sequence). The CDR3 has 14 amino acids. Trimming cost V 2 bases and J 2 bases, with 10 bases left between them. This CDR3 reads CAWSPGRAGNTIYF. In nucleotides, the CDR3 is TGTGCCTGGAGTCCGGGCAGGGCTGGAAACACCATATATTTT.

The CDR3 DNA reads as TGCAGCGTTGAACTATTAGCGGTGAACACTGAAGCTTTCTTT. This sequence encodes CSVELLAVNTEAFF. The rearrangement links TRBV29-1 to TRBJ1-1; unclear D gene. In germline, CDR1 is SQVTM, CDR2 ANQGSEA. V was shortened by 2 bases and J by 0 bases, with 10 bases between the two germline ends. The CDR3 has 14 residues.

The J gene is TRBJ2-2, the V gene TRBV4-1; D is ambiguous. V shed 7 bases and J shed 4 bases, with 13 bases lying between them. This CDR3 is 14 amino acids long. CDR1 and CDR2 from the germline V gene are MGHRA and YSYEKL. CDR3 sequence reads: CASTRKLGTGELFF. The CDR3 DNA is TGCGCCAGCACCCGAAAACTGGGCACCGGGGAGCTGTTTTTT.

This clone was seen a handful of times. V usage is TRBV29-1 and J usage is TRBJ2-2, with 12 nucleotides matching TRBD1. In germline, CDR1 is SQVTM, CDR2 ANQGSEA. CDR3 length: 14 residues. The ends lost 3 bases at V and 5 bases at J; junction bases unmatched: 1. In DNA, the CDR3 is TGCAGCGTTGAGGGACAGGGGGCAACCGGGGAGCTGTTTTTT. This translates into CSVEGQGATGELFF.

A few counts support this clone. This chain uses TRBV4-1 with TRBJ2-3; 7 nucleotides match TRBD2. This CDR3 region has 14 residues. After removal of 5 bases from V and 1 base from J, the junction contained 3 bases not matched to a gene. From germline, CDR1 is MGHRA and CDR2 YSYEKL. The CDR3 reads CASSFLAGTDTQYF. The CDR3 bases are TGCGCCAGCAGCTTCCTAGCGGGCACAGATACGCAGTATTTT.